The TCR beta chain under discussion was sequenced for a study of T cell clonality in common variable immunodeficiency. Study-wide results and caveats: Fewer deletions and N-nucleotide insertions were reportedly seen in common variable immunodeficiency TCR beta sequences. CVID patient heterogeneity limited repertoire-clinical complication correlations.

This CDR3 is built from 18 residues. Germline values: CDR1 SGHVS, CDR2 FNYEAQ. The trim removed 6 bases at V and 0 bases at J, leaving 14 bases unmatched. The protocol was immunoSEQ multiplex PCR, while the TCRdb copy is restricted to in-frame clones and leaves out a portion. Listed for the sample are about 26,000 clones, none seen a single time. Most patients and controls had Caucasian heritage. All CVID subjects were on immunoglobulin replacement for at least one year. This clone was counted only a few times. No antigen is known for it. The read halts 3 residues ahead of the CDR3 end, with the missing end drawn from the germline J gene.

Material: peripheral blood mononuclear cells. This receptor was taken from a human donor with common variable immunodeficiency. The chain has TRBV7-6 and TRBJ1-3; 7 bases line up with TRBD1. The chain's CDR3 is CASSPRPGQTLSGNTIYF. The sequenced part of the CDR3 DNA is TGTGCCAGCAGTCCCCGCCCGGGACAGACCCTCTCTGGAAACACC. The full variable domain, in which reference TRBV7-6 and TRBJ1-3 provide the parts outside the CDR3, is GAGVSQSPRYKVTKRGQDVALRCDPISGHVSLYWYRQALGQGPEFLTYFNYEAQQDKSGLPNDRFSAERPEGSISTLTIQRTEQRDSAMYRCASSPRPGQTLSGNTIYFGEGSWLTVV.